The T cell receptor (beta chain) under discussion was sequenced for a study of control samples from healthy donors and cancer patients. This clone has just a few counts. The CDR3 has 13 amino acids. Trimming shortened V by 3 bases and J by 9 bases, and 13 bases separated the two germline ends. Germline-derived CDR1 and CDR2 are LNHDA and SQIVND (reference sequence). Using immunoSEQ multiplex PCR, the repertoire was profiled, and TCRdb retains in-frame clones only, with some absent. This sample yields hundreds of thousands of clones, of which around 90% are seen a single time; approximately 6.3% belongs to the top ten.

The receptor was isolated from a man in his forties or fifties with head and neck cancer. This sequence joins TRBV19 and TRBJ2-3; D remains unclear. The sequencing input was PBMCs. The DNA of the CDR3 is TGTGCCAGTAGTATTCGGCGCTCCCCCACGCAGTATTTT. It codes for CASSIRRSPTQYF.